This TCR beta chain stems from a study of beta chain features in type 1 diabetes. Study-wide background: Regarding age, gender and cell yields, patients proved similar to healthy donors. Sorted cells numbering roughly 98,000,000 were examined across all samples. Study-level results: Shorter templates might be favored by PCR, and equally so in patients and in controls.

Details on this clone: Its specificity is not known. An end of the junction differs from the germline gene, which may be a read error.

The whole isolated RNA underwent reverse transcription, so sequencing captured expressed TCRB transcripts. Generated by immunoSEQ multiplex PCR, the TCRdb table keeps only in-frame clones and is missing some. The sample lists some 900,000 clones; around a sixth were seen once. CDR1 and CDR2 from the germline V gene are SNHLY and FYNNEI. CDR3 length equals 13 residues. Specimen: naive CD4+ T cells from blood. The gene calls are TRBV2 and TRBJ2-7, with D possibly TRBD1 on 5 matching bases. The TCR originated in a woman aged 18-30 years in good health. CDR3 region: CASSEVGGARVSF. In DNA form, the CDR3 reads TGTGCCAGCAGTGAAGTTGGTGGGGCCAGGGTCTCCTTC.